A single sample gave rise to the 8 T cell receptor beta chains below, sequenced in a study of shared clonotypes between healthy human individuals. The data were produced by immunoSEQ multiplex PCR, yet TCRdb's version contains in-frame clones alone and is incomplete. The sample holds roughly 1,600,000 clones; around 98.5% are singletons and the top ten take under 0.45%. Sequenced material: naive CD4+ T cells sorted from blood. Subset meaning: CD45RA+ positively selected. These receptors were taken from a man aged 30 to 45 in good health.

The chain has TRBV5-1 and TRBJ2-3; 7 bases fit TRBD2. J was trimmed by 11 bases and V by 4 bases; bases with no gene match: 16. The CDR3 spans 15 residues. Germline CDR1 SGHRS, CDR2 YFSETQ. The CDR3 sequence is CASSVTAGTTPQQYF. The CDR3 DNA reads as TGCGCCAGCAGCGTAACAGCGGGGACTACACCCCAGCAGTATTTT. The full variable domain, in which reference TRBV5-1 and TRBJ2-3 provide the parts outside the CDR3, is KAGVTQTPRYLIKTRGQQVTLSCSPISGHRSVSWYQQTPGQGLQFLFEYFSETQRNKGNFPGRFSGRQFSNSRSEMNVSTLELGDSALYLCASSVTAGTTPQQYFGPGTRLTVL.

This chain uses TRBV7-9 with TRBJ2-1; TRBD2 matches at 7 bases. Germline CDR1 SEHNR, CDR2 FQNEAQ (reference sequence). CDR3 size: 13 residues. V trimming: 3 bases; J trimming: 8 bases; junction bases outside the gene matches: 4. The CDR3 sequence: CASSLETSYEQFF. CDR3 DNA sequence: TGTGCCAGCAGCTTGGAGACTAGCTATGAGCAGTTCTTC.

Here the CDR3 reads CASSVRFRTATNTEAFF. CDR3 sequence (DNA): TGCGCCAGCAGCGTTCGATTTAGGACAGCGACTAACACTGAAGCTTTCTTT. This chain uses TRBV5-1 with TRBJ1-1; a weak D match, TRBD1 (6 bases). The V end lost 4 bases, the J end lost 2 bases, and 21 bases lay between the germline ends. The CDR3 contains 17 residues. Germline CDR1 is SGHRS and CDR2 is YFSETQ.

The genes are TRBV2 and TRBJ2-7; D remains ambiguous. Germline V gene data show CDR1 as SNHLY and CDR2 as FYNNEI. Trimming took 6 bases from V and 0 from J, leaving 6 bases between them. This CDR3 contains 12 residues. The CDR3 loop is CASRVTSYEQYF. The CDR3 bases are TGTGCCAGCAGGGTGACCTCCTACGAGCAGTACTTC.

The V and J genes are TRBV10-3 and TRBJ2-2; no clear D. V lost 6 bases and J lost 4, with 6 bases in between. From germline, CDR1 is ENHRY and CDR2 SYGVKD. The CDR3 consists of 12 residues. The CDR3 loop is CAISGFTGELFF. The CDR3 DNA reads as TGTGCCATCAGCGGGTTCACCGGGGAGCTGTTTTTT.

V is TRBV15 and J is TRBJ1-2; 9 nucleotides line up with TRBD1. CDR1 is LNHNV and CDR2 is YYDKDF in the germline V gene (reference sequence). With V trimmed by 3 bases and J by 7 bases, 12 bases remained unmatched. The CDR3 loop spans 16 amino acids. CDR3 sequence reads: CATSRDRGVGVSGYTF. The CDR3 DNA reads as TGTGCCACCAGCAGGGACAGGGGCGTGGGTGTTAGTGGCTACACCTTC. Full variable domain (outside the CDR3, taken from reference TRBV15 and TRBJ1-2): DAMVIQNPRYQVTQFGKPVTLSCSQTLNHNVMYWYQQKSSQAPKLLFHYYDKDFNNEADTPDNFQSRRPNTSFCFLDIRSPGLGDTAMYLCATSRDRGVGVSGYTFGSGTRLTVV.

Concerning this clone itself: This CDR3 is also generated by other DNA sequences in the sample. This chain connects TRBV18 to TRBJ2-3; D unresolved. CDR3 length: 14 amino acids. Germline loops: CDR1 KGHSH, CDR2 LQKENI. The V end lost 3 bases, the J end lost 6 bases, and 13 bases lay between the germline ends. The DNA of the CDR3 is TGTGCCAGCTCACCCCCGACCCGAGCGGATACGCAGTATTTT. Translated, it gives CASSPPTRADTQYF.

This clone was seen only once. The chain recombines TRBV28 with TRBJ1-2; 9 bases line up with TRBD1. Germline CDR1 MDHEN, CDR2 SYDVKM. The CDR3 is 16 amino acids. V lost 6 bases to trimming and J lost 8 bases; unmatched junction nucleotides: 16. In DNA, the CDR3 is TGTGCCAGCAGCCTAACCCCCCCCGGGACAGGGCTCGGCTACACCTTC. Translation: CASSLTPPGTGLGYTF.